One sample yielded the 7 T cell receptor beta chains listed below, sequenced in a study of cytomegalovirus exposure and HLA in healthy donors. The PCR made use of 60 Vbeta and 13 Jbeta primers. Generated by immunoSEQ multiplex PCR, the TCRdb table keeps only in-frame clones and is missing some. The table records about 140,000 clones, more than 75% of them present only once. Sample: PBMCs. The receptors were sampled from a woman younger than 35 in good health and CMV-seropositive.

The sample holds a few counts of this clone. V is TRBV7-9 and J is TRBJ2-1, with 12 nucleotides matching TRBD1. There are 18 residues in the CDR3. V lost 7 bases and J lost 6; bases outside the gene matches: 16. Germline CDR1 reads SEHNR; CDR2 reads FQNEAQ (reference sequence). The CDR3 DNA is TGTGCCAGCACCCGGGACAGGGGGCTAGGGGGGGGGAGCAATGAGCAGTTCTTC. This translates into CASTRDRGLGGGSNEQFF. Filled out from reference TRBV7-9 and TRBJ2-1, the complete variable domain reads DTGVSQNPRHKITKRGQNVTFRCDPISEHNRLYWYRQTLGQGPEFLTYFQNEAQLEKSRLLSDRFSAERPKGSFSTLEIQRTEQGDSAMYLCASTRDRGLGGGSNEQFFGPGTRLTVL.

The CDR3 DNA is TGCGCCAGCAGCCCCTCCCGGGGGGGCCTTAATGTCGGGGAGCTGTTTTTT. Amino acids: CASSPSRGGLNVGELFF. The gene calls are TRBV5-1 and TRBJ2-2; 8 nucleotides match TRBD2. Per germline, CDR1 SGHRS and CDR2 YFSETQ. The V segment lost 4 bases and the J segment 7 bases; nucleotides outside the gene matches: 15. CDR3 length equals 17 residues.

The rearrangement uses TRBV2 and TRBJ2-1; TRBD2 agrees at 7 bases. CDR3 length: 14 amino acids. V shed 7 bases, J shed 2 bases, and the junction held 5 bases outside the gene matches. Germline V gives CDR1 SNHLY, CDR2 FYNNEI. The CDR3 sequence is CASIGGVAYNEQFF. Written as DNA, the CDR3 is TGTGCCAGCATTGGGGGGGTGGCCTACAATGAGCAGTTCTTC.

This chain joins TRBV4-2 and TRBJ1-6; no definite D call. CDR1 is LGHNA and CDR2 is YNFKEQ in the germline V gene. This CDR3 contains 14 residues. The V end was cut by 1 base, the J end by 7 bases, with 8 bases between. Here the CDR3 DNA reads TGTGCCAGCAGCCAAGGCGGGCCGAATTCACCCCTCCACTTT. Translation: CASSQGGPNSPLHF.

This chain joins TRBV2 and TRBJ2-1, with TRBD2 as a possible D gene (6 bases). Germline values: CDR1 SNHLY, CDR2 FYNNEI. Trimming took 3 bases from V and 9 from J, leaving 18 bases between them. The CDR3 covers 15 residues. CDR3 loop: CASSEKQPRRGEQFF. DNA of the CDR3: TGTGCCAGCAGTGAGAAACAGCCCAGGCGGGGTGAGCAGTTCTTC.

V usage is TRBV10-3 and J usage is TRBJ1-6, with 8 bases lining up with TRBD1. Germline values: CDR1 ENHRY, CDR2 SYGVKD. V lost 10 bases and J lost 9; bases outside the gene matches: 8. CDR3 size: 13 residues. For the CDR3, the DNA is TGTGCCACCCGGACAGGGTTAGGTTCACCCCTCCACTTT. Its protein product is CATRTGLGSPLHF.

In this sample, this clone turned up a few times. This rearrangement joins TRBV9 to TRBJ2-1; D might be TRBD1 (7 bases). The CDR3 runs to 19 residues. Looked up from germline, CDR1 is SGDLS and CDR2 is YYNGEE. The germline V and J ends were trimmed by 0 bases and 3 bases, with 22 bases remaining between them. In DNA, the CDR3 is TGTGCCAGCAGCGTAGTAGATTCTTGGGCAGGGGGAGGCTACAATGAGCAGTTCTTC. This translates into CASSVVDSWAGGGYNEQFF.